Below, one T cell receptor (beta chain) is given with its context. Here immunoSEQ multiplex PCR was the method, and the copy in TCRdb shows in-frame clones only, minus some. Of 100,000 to 150,000 clones listed, about 90% are singletons. CDR1 is MGHDK and CDR2 is SYGVNS in the germline V gene. Trimming at V came to 4 bases and at J to 2 bases, leaving 6 bases not matched to a gene. The CDR3 has 16 amino acids. This entry comes from a study of T cell responses to AZD1222 COVID-19 vaccine. The genes are TRBV25-1 and TRBJ2-1; 9 positions match TRBD2. Specimen: peripheral blood, collected on day 0 of AZD1222 vaccination. The clonotype comes from an adult in good health. CDR3 protein: CASSVLAGTAYNEQFF. The DNA for the CDR3 is TGTGCCAGCAGTGTTCTAGCGGGGACTGCCTACAATGAGCAGTTCTTC.